Following are 20 T cell receptor beta chains from one sample sequenced in a study of cytomegalovirus exposure and HLA in healthy donors. 60 Vbeta and 13 Jbeta primers were used in PCR. Clones were sequenced by immunoSEQ multiplex PCR, and TCRdb holds only the in-frame ones, with some missing. The data show some 130,000 clones, approximately 80% seen once. The sequenced material came from PBMCs. These receptors came from a male donor in good health and CMV-seropositive.

V is TRBV5-1 and J is TRBJ2-1, with TRBD2 identical over 8 bases. The CDR3 covers 17 residues. Germline V CDR1 and CDR2: SGHRS, YFSETQ. Unmatched junction bases numbered 9, after V lost 0 bases and J lost 4 bases. The CDR3 is CASSLALGLVAYNEQFF. The CDR3 nucleotides are TGCGCCAGCAGCTTGGCCCTGGGACTAGTTGCTTACAATGAGCAGTTCTTC.

The V and J genes are TRBV4-2 and TRBJ2-4; TRBD2 matches 7 bases. Unmatched junction bases numbered 20, after V lost 0 bases and J lost 12 bases. The CDR3 consists of 18 residues. Germline V CDR1 and CDR2: LGHNA, YNFKEQ. As DNA, the CDR3 is TGTGCCAGCAGCCAAGATCTTTTTGGGGAGACTAGCAACGGCAGTCAGTACTTC. Translation gives CASSQDLFGETSNGSQYF.

This chain uses TRBV30 with TRBJ1-6, with a tentative D call TRBD1 (6 bases). Germline V gene data show CDR1 as GTSNPN and CDR2 as SVGIG (reference sequence). The CDR3 is 13 amino acids. With 5 bases removed from V and 9 bases from J, the gap between germline ends came to 14 bases. The CDR3 sequence: CAWGRDIGSPLHF. The CDR3 coding sequence is TGTGCCTGGGGTCGGGACATAGGTTCACCCCTCCACTTT.

The gene calls are TRBV4-2 and TRBJ1-2; D is possibly TRBD1 (6 bases). Trimming pared 0 bases from V and 2 bases from J, leaving 13 bases between. The CDR3 is 16 residues long. Germline-derived CDR1 and CDR2 are LGHNA and YNFKEQ. The CDR3 DNA reads TGTGCCAGCAGCCAAGATTTTACAGGGAAGAACTATGGCTACACCTTC. Its protein is CASSQDFTGKNYGYTF.

This chain links TRBV28 with TRBJ2-5; D is unresolved. CDR1 is MDHEN, CDR2 SYDVKM, per germline. Trimming removed 4 bases at V and 0 bases at J, with 21 bases between. This CDR3 is built from 18 residues. Here the CDR3 reads CASSSHNFAGPHQETQYF. CDR3 bases: TGTGCCAGCAGTTCCCACAATTTTGCAGGTCCGCACCAAGAGACCCAGTACTTC.

This sequence joins TRBV10-3 and TRBJ1-1; D call uncertain. The V end lost 11 bases, the J end lost 1 base, and 5 bases lay between the germline ends. The germline V gene encodes CDR1 ENHRY and CDR2 SYGVKD. This CDR3 region has 10 residues. As DNA, the CDR3 is TGTGCCGCGCGGAACACTGAAGCTTTCTTT. Residues: CAARNTEAFF.

The V call is TRBV5-6, the J call TRBJ2-4; 9 bases are a match to TRBD2. With V trimmed by 0 bases and J by 12 bases, 16 bases remained unmatched. Germline loops: CDR1 SGHDT, CDR2 YYEEEE. The CDR3 is made up of 17 amino acids. The CDR3 here is CASSLASAGGLTDSQYF. In nucleotides, the CDR3 is TGTGCCAGCAGCTTGGCTAGCGCGGGGGGGTTAACGGACAGTCAGTACTTC.

This clone was found a few times. The chain couples TRBV6-1 to TRBJ1-2; D may be TRBD1 (5 bases). CDR3 length: 15 amino acids. V was cut by 6 bases and J by 3 bases, with 17 bases left in between. CDR1 is MNHNS, CDR2 SASEGT, per germline. The CDR3, as DNA: TGTGCCAGCAGGCCCATAGTTCTCAGGGACTATGGCTACACCTTC. Translation gives CASRPIVLRDYGYTF.

J is TRBJ2-5 and V is TRBV27; TRBD2 matches 7 bases. The J call may be mistaken, given a closer DNA end match to TRBJ2-7. The CDR3 has 13 residues. CDR1 and CDR2 from the germline V gene are MNHEY and SMNVEV (reference sequence). Written as DNA, the CDR3 is TGTGCCAGCAGCTTCAATCTAGCGGACGAGCAGTACTTC. Encoded protein: CASSFNLADEQYF.

V is TRBV7-9 and J is TRBJ2-7; 9 bases agree with TRBD1. Germline lookup yields CDR1 SEHNR and CDR2 FQNEAQ (reference sequence). J gave up 4 bases and V 4 bases, and 5 bases lay outside the gene matches. The CDR3 contains 14 residues. In DNA, the CDR3 is TGTGCCAGCAGCTCGACAGGGGGTAATTACGAGCAGTACTTC. It specifies CASSSTGGNYEQYF. Variable domain in full (rest from reference TRBV7-9 and TRBJ2-7): DTGVSQNPRHKITKRGQNVTFRCDPISEHNRLYWYRQTLGQGPEFLTYFQNEAQLEKSRLLSDRFSAERPKGSFSTLEIQRTEQGDSAMYLCASSSTGGNYEQYFGPGTRLTVT.

The chain links TRBV6-5 to TRBJ1-2, with 10 bases identical to TRBD1. After removal of 6 bases from V and 3 bases from J, the junction contained 7 bases not matched to a gene. The CDR3 contains 15 residues. Germline CDR1 MNHEY, CDR2 SVGAGI. CDR3 residues: CASRETGGAHYGYTF. The CDR3 nucleotides are TGTGCCAGCAGGGAGACAGGGGGCGCCCACTATGGCTACACCTTC.

This sequence joins TRBV5-1 and TRBJ2-7; 10 positions match TRBD1. The CDR3 length is 15 residues. The V gene's germline CDR1 is SGHRS and CDR2 YFSETQ. V was clipped by 4 bases and J by 0 bases; unmatched bases: 4. The CDR3 reads CASSPDRGSSYEQYF. Here the CDR3 DNA reads TGCGCCAGCAGCCCGGACAGGGGGTCCTCCTACGAGCAGTACTTC.

This clone occurred a few times. The rearrangement joins TRBV7-2 to TRBJ1-2; D is uncertain. Germline V lookup: CDR1 SGHTA, CDR2 FQGNSA. Trimming pared 5 bases from V and 2 bases from J, leaving 15 bases between. The CDR3 spans 15 residues. The CDR3 DNA sequence: TGTGCCAGCAGCGGAAAAATACGAGGAAACTATGGCTACACCTTC. This translates into CASSGKIRGNYGYTF.

This clone was counted a few times. The J gene is TRBJ1-1, the V gene TRBV11-3, with D possibly matching TRBD1 (6 bases). Between the trimmed V and J ends, which lost 0 bases and 4 bases, there was a span of 6 bases. This CDR3 has 13 amino acids. CDR1 is SGHNT, CDR2 YENEEA, per germline. In nucleotides, the CDR3 is TGTGCCAGCAGCTTAGAAGGGGGCACTGAAGCTTTCTTT. This translates into CASSLEGGTEAFF.

This clone occurred once. The chain combines TRBV6-1 with TRBJ1-1; tentatively, D is TRBD1 (6 bases). The CDR3 loop spans 15 amino acids. V lost 0 bases and J 6 bases, leaving 14 bases between the germline ends. Looked up from germline, CDR1 is MNHNS and CDR2 is SASEGT. DNA for the CDR3: TGTGCCAGCAGTGAAGCGTGGCAGGGGAGACCTGAAGCTTTCTTT. This gives the protein CASSEAWQGRPEAFF.

The chain uses TRBV10-3 and TRBJ2-2, with TRBD1 as a possible D gene (6 bases). Germline V gives CDR1 ENHRY, CDR2 SYGVKD. The CDR3 contains 18 residues. Trimming removed 2 bases at V and 1 base at J, with 17 bases between. CDR3 sequence (DNA): TGTGCCATCAGTGAGAGGGGTCGAGGGGGTAAGAACACCGGGGAGCTGTTTTTT. Protein product: CAISERGRGGKNTGELFF.

The V and J genes are TRBV5-1 and TRBJ1-5; D remains unclear. Germline CDR1 reads SGHRS; CDR2 reads YFSETQ. Between the trimmed V and J ends, which lost 4 bases and 10 bases, there was a span of 15 bases. The CDR3 totals 13 residues. CDR3: CASSREEGSPQHF. The CDR3 DNA follows: TGCGCCAGCAGCCGTGAGGAGGGATCCCCCCAGCATTTT.

V is TRBV9 and J is TRBJ1-1; D remains unclear. V lost 1 base, J lost 0 bases, and 7 bases lay in between. In germline, CDR1 is SGDLS, CDR2 YYNGEE. The CDR3 runs to 14 residues. CDR3 sequence: CASSVPSLNTEAFF. The CDR3 DNA reads as TGTGCCAGCAGCGTACCGTCTCTGAACACTGAAGCTTTCTTT.

This clone has only a few counts. J is TRBJ1-1 and V is TRBV19, with 10 nucleotides matching TRBD1. The CDR3 length is 14 residues. V lost 6 bases and J lost 4; bases outside the gene matches: 5. CDR1 and CDR2 (germline): LNHDA, SQIVND (reference sequence). This CDR3 reads CASSGDRGGTEAFF. The CDR3 DNA follows: TGTGCCAGTAGCGGGGACAGGGGAGGCACTGAAGCTTTCTTT.

The chain recombines TRBV28 with TRBJ2-1, with D hard to call. V lost 4 bases and J lost 8, with 15 bases in between. This CDR3 contains 14 residues. Germline V gives CDR1 MDHEN, CDR2 SYDVKM. CDR3 sequence reads: CASSSPDLGYEQFF. The CDR3, as DNA: TGTGCCAGCAGTTCTCCAGACCTGGGCTATGAGCAGTTCTTC.